This TCR beta chain derives from a study of a mutant IDH1 vaccine in newly diagnosed glioma (dated by TCRdb to the early 2020s). At the level of the whole study: Of the 32 patients who were treated, about 62% were male and roughly 38% were female, and the mean age was approximately 40 years. Before enrollment, most patients had been given radiochemotherapy with temozolomide as standard therapy, while the rest had received either radiotherapy alone or temozolomide alone. Peripheral blood samples were drawn at six visits, namely V03 (baseline), V05, V07, V10, V12 and V13. Longitudinal TCRB deep sequencing was performed for 25 to 30 treated patients wherever samples were available for exploratory analyses.

The investigation overall reported the following: Selection of PBMC samples for TCRB deep sequencing was based on availability. Immune responses induced by the vaccine were seen in around 93% of patients across multiple MHC alleles. It was noted by the authors that analyses of patient blood samples could not be reproduced owing to sample limitations. Changes in the top peripheral T cell clonotypes picked up by TCRB sequencing did not appear to be linked to pseudoprogression.

For this clone: The clone's antigen remains unknown. No qualities accompany the bases; no much larger clone lies one base away.

V was cut back by 1 base and J by 5 bases, leaving a gap of 9 bases between them. CDR1 and CDR2, per the germline V gene, are SGHTA and FQGNSA. The CDR3 numbers 14 residues from cysteine through phenylalanine. Here the CDR3 DNA is all that survives: 42 bases in frame from base 1. The sample's time point, from its label and the paper: baseline, week 1 (first vaccination visit). Taken with the paper, the label for treatment or condition translates to: pre-vaccination baseline after standard-of-care therapy. Newly diagnosed WHO grade 3 or 4 IDH1-mutant astrocytomas showing loss of nuclear ATRX were present in the donors. The samples were drawn from NOA16, a multicentre, single-arm, open-label phase I trial in Germany that tested a mutant IDH1 peptide vaccine in humans for the first time. Visit V03 blood draws served as the baseline sample for immunogenicity testing. Genomic DNA for TCRB sequencing was extracted from EDTA blood using the DNeasy Blood and Tissue Kit.

The library was prepared using the immunoSEQ multiplex PCR assay. Rearranged TCR beta chain sequences were amplified with the hsTCRB Kit following the manufacturer's protocol. TCRB libraries were sequenced on an Illumina MiSeq. Under the source paper's analysis protocol: The proprietary platform of the kit vendor was used for demultiplexing, trimming and gene mapping. TCRdb retrieved this table from immuneACCESS and kept in-frame rearrangements only. Not all clones are present; in checked studies, unresolved V genes account for under half, and no reason is known for the remainder. Clonal size and the V and J genes are those of that table, whereas D and trimming came from the DNA. Within this sample are 65,000 to 70,000 clones, with around 83% of them counted one time only. The ten largest account for about 4.5% of the sample.

Sequenced material: peripheral blood mononuclear cells (PBMCs), taken from a glioma patient treated with radiotherapy, temozolomide or both. This chain joins TRBV7-2 to TRBJ1-5; no D segment can be confidently identified. The receptor comes from a woman in her late teens or twenties with glioma. Some clones in this sample may be carry-over from other donors' samples. The DNA sequence follows: TGTGCCAGCAGCTTAGTCTCCCAGGATCAGCCCCAGCATTTT. The translation is CASSLVSQDQPQHF.